Each of the 23 T cell receptor beta chains below was sequenced from the same sample in a study of human T cells and chemical hapten exposure. The time point denotes: pre-sensitization, week 0. Sample treatment: therapeutic diphenylcyclopropenone sensitization with weekly scalp DPC. TCRdb itself ran the RACE reads through MiXCR, one entry per CDR3 protein. The sample consists of roughly 380,000 distinct CDR3 sequences, 4% to 6% of them appearing once. Material: whole blood, obtained in connection with sensitization to the hapten diphenylcyclopropenone (DPC). The receptor source for this set is a woman aged 50 to 60 with alopecia areata. Some clones in this sample may be carry-over from other donors' samples.

This clonotype has at least ten counts. The gene calls are TRBV7-9 and TRBJ2-1, with a tentative D call TRBD2 (6 bases). Trimming left V 5 bases short and J 8 bases short, with 19 bases between. Germline-derived CDR1 and CDR2 are SEHNR and FQNEAQ (reference sequence). The length of the CDR3 is 15 residues. The CDR3 loop is CASSLIRDFHDEQFF. The DNA of the CDR3 is TGTGCCAGCAGCCTCATCCGGGACTTCCACGATGAGCAGTTCTTC.

This clonotype was observed at least ten times. V gene TRBV19 combines with J gene TRBJ2-1; 14 positions agree with TRBD2. Losses at the gene ends were 3 bases for V and 10 bases for J; bases not matched to a gene: 5. Germline-derived CDR1 and CDR2 are LNHDA and SQIVND (reference sequence). The CDR3 covers 15 residues. CDR3: CASSIPTSGRVEQFF. DNA of the CDR3: TGTGCCAGTAGTATCCCGACTAGCGGGAGGGTCGAGCAGTTCTTC.

The J gene is TRBJ2-3, the V gene TRBV24-1, with 7 nucleotides matching TRBD2. This CDR3 contains 15 residues. The trim removed 1 base at V and 5 bases at J, leaving 5 bases unmatched. Looked up from germline, CDR1 is KGHDR and CDR2 is SFDVKD. CDR3 coding DNA: TGTGCCACCAGTGATTTTCCGGGAGGAGGAGATACGCAGTATTTT. It yields the protein CATSDFPGGGDTQYF.

This clonotype was counted many times. The gene calls are TRBV12-3 or TRBV12-4 and TRBJ2-3; D is unclear. This CDR3 comprises 15 residues. The V end was cut by 2 bases, the J end by 0 bases, with 9 bases between. The CDR3 nucleotides are TGTGCCAGCAGTTTAAGGACCGTTAGCACAGATACGCAGTATTTT. Encoded protein: CASSLRTVSTDTQYF.

This clonotype was seen a handful of times. The J gene is TRBJ1-5, the V gene TRBV6-2 or TRBV6-3; D is unclear. V lost 3 bases and J lost 7, with 13 bases in between. The V gene's germline CDR1 is MNHEY and CDR2 SVGEGT. This CDR3 has 14 residues. As DNA, the CDR3 is TGTGCCAGCAGTTATACTGGTCGTGGGCAGCCCCAGCATTTT. It yields the protein CASSYTGRGQPQHF.

This clonotype was counted between two and nine times. The chain couples TRBV12-3 or TRBV12-4 to TRBJ2-4, with 8 bases fitting TRBD1. The CDR3 runs 15 residues. Trimming at V came to 5 bases and at J to 5 bases, leaving 8 bases not matched to a gene. The CDR3 DNA is TGTGCCAGCAGTCCTGGACAGGGCACCCAAAACATTCAGTACTTC. Its protein is CASSPGQGTQNIQYF.

This chain links TRBV9 with TRBJ1-1; a weak D match, TRBD1 (5 bases). The germline V and J ends were trimmed by 0 bases and 3 bases, with 12 bases remaining between them. This CDR3 contains 15 residues. From germline, CDR1 is SGDLS and CDR2 YYNGEE. In DNA form, the CDR3 reads TGTGCCAGCAGCGTAGAAGGGGCAGCCTACACTGAAGCTTTCTTT. This gives the protein CASSVEGAAYTEAFF.

At least ten counts were recorded for this clonotype. This CDR3 reads CSVPTGTYNEQFF. The CDR3 coding sequence is TGCAGCGTACCCACCGGGACCTACAATGAGCAGTTCTTC. The V call is TRBV29-1, the J call TRBJ2-1; possible D gene TRBD2, 5 bases. The V gene lost 6 bases and the J gene lost 2 bases, with 11 bases spanning the gap. Germline CDR1 and CDR2: SQVTM and ANQGSEA. This CDR3 is 13 amino acids long.

The chain couples TRBV12-3 or TRBV12-4 to TRBJ2-3; 7 bases match TRBD1. Losses at the gene ends were 3 bases for V and 2 bases for J; bases not matched to a gene: 5. The CDR3 has 15 residues. In DNA, the CDR3 is TGTGCCAGCAGTTTCCACAGGGGCCTCACAGATACGCAGTATTTT. Protein sequence: CASSFHRGLTDTQYF.

This clonotype has a count of ten or more. The V and J genes are TRBV4-3 and TRBJ1-1; the D gene is possibly TRBD1 (5 bases). Germline CDR1 LGHNA, CDR2 YSLEER. The CDR3 has 13 amino acids. V gave up 0 bases and J gave up 6 bases, with 8 bases separating them. CDR3 bases: TGCGCCAGCAGCCAAGAGGGGCGGCCTGAAGCTTTCTTT. Translated, it gives CASSQEGRPEAFF.

Many counts were recorded for this clonotype. The chain couples TRBV5-1 to TRBJ2-7, with a possible D match to TRBD2 (5 bases). V lost 3 bases to trimming and J lost 6 bases, with 10 bases between them. Germline V lookup: CDR1 SGHRS, CDR2 YFSETQ. The CDR3 runs to 12 residues. CDR3 in DNA: TGCGCCAGCAGCTCCGGGCGGGCCGAGCAGTACTTC. Amino acid sequence: CASSSGRAEQYF.

The chain is built from TRBV10-1 and TRBJ1-5; 7 nucleotides align to TRBD1. V was pared by 9 bases and J by 2 bases, with 4 bases of the junction left unmatched. CDR1 is WNHNN, CDR2 SYGVQD, per germline (reference sequence). The CDR3 extends over 13 amino acids. CDR3: CARGQYCNQPQHF. The DNA for the CDR3 is TGCGCCAGGGGACAGTATTGCAATCAGCCCCAGCATTTT.

Comment on this clonotype: A much larger clone sits a single nucleotide away, making a read error possible. The gene calls are TRBV12-3 or TRBV12-4 and TRBJ2-5; 8 nucleotides agree with TRBD2. The CDR3 is made up of 11 amino acids. As DNA, the CDR3 is TGTGCCGGCAGCCGGGGGGGGACCCAGTACTTC. Amino acid sequence: CAGSRGGTQYF.

The rearrangement uses TRBV11-1 and TRBJ1-1; D call uncertain. There are 13 residues in the CDR3. Trimming shortened V by 0 bases and J by 6 bases, and 8 bases separated the two germline ends. Germline CDR1 reads SGHAT; CDR2 reads FQDESV (reference sequence). The CDR3 DNA reads TGTGCCAGCAGCTTAGCCTTCCAGGCTGAAGCTTTCTTT. This encodes CASSLAFQAEAFF.

This clonotype has more than one count but fewer than ten. The V and J genes are TRBV11-2 and TRBJ1-2; D gene ambiguous. CDR1 and CDR2 from the germline V gene are SGHAT and FQNNGV. V lost 3 bases and J lost 5, with 19 bases in between. The length of the CDR3 is 16 residues. For the CDR3, the DNA is TGTGCCAGCAGCTTCCGGGTCCTCCGTGGCGAGTATGGCTACACCTTC. Its protein product is CASSFRVLRGEYGYTF.

This clonotype was seen repeatedly, ten times or more. This chain connects TRBV27 to TRBJ1-2; 7 bases are shared with TRBD1. The CDR3 is 15 amino acids. Germline V gene lookup returns CDR1 MNHEY and CDR2 SMNVEV (reference sequence). The V gene end was trimmed by 4 bases and the J gene end by 1 base; junction bases not matched to a gene: 6. CDR3 in DNA: TGTGCCAGCAGTTCAGGGACAGTTAGTAACTATGGCTACACCTTC. This gives the protein CASSSGTVSNYGYTF.

This clonotype was seen ten or more times. The chain uses TRBV6-2 or TRBV6-3 and TRBJ1-5, with a possible D match to TRBD1 (6 bases). CDR3 length: 14 residues. Germline-derived CDR1 and CDR2 are MNHEY and SVGEGT. V lost 0 bases and J lost 7, with 10 bases in between. This CDR3 reads CASSYSGGDQPQHF. The CDR3 DNA sequence: TGTGCCAGCAGTTACTCGGGGGGCGACCAGCCCCAGCATTTT.

The V gene is TRBV20-1, the J gene TRBJ1-5, with 8 positions matching TRBD1. CDR1 DFQATT and CDR2 SNEGSKA come from the germline V gene (reference sequence). The CDR3 length is 14 residues. V gave up 6 bases and J gave up 2 bases; unmatched junction bases: 6. This chain's CDR3 is CSARTGNGNQPQHF. For the CDR3, the DNA is TGCAGTGCCCGGACAGGGAATGGCAATCAGCCCCAGCATTTT.

This clonotype was seen ten or more times. V gene TRBV7-2 combines with J gene TRBJ1-5; D call uncertain. The V end lost 3 bases, the J end lost 4 bases, and 13 bases lay between the germline ends. Germline CDR1 and CDR2: SGHTA and FQGNSA. The CDR3 has 15 residues. The CDR3 nucleotides are TGTGCCAGCAGCTTGGCGAGGGCGACGAATCAGCCCCAGCATTTT. Translating it yields CASSLARATNQPQHF.

The J gene is TRBJ1-4, the V gene TRBV7-8; no clear D gene. The CDR3 length is 14 residues. The germline V gene has CDR1 SGHVS and CDR2 FQNEAQ. The V end was cut by 6 bases, the J end by 2 bases, with 10 bases between. DNA for the CDR3: TGTGCCAGCAGTAAATCCAGGACTAATGAAAAACTGTTTTTT. Protein sequence: CASSKSRTNEKLFF.

This clonotype was seen a single time. V gene TRBV24-1 combines with J gene TRBJ1-1, with D perhaps TRBD1 (6 bases). The V end was cut by 2 bases, the J end by 8 bases, with 8 bases between. The CDR3 has 12 amino acids. CDR1 and CDR2 (germline): KGHDR, SFDVKD. CDR3 sequence: CATSDSGGEAFF. As DNA, the CDR3 is TGTGCCACCAGTGATTCGGGGGGCGAAGCTTTCTTT.

This clonotype was picked up many times. This chain joins TRBV3-1 and TRBJ2-5; 14 nucleotides line up with TRBD2. This CDR3 contains 16 residues. Germline CDR1 LGHDT, CDR2 YNNKEL (reference sequence). Germline trimming cut 4 bases from V and 5 bases from J; bases unmatched to any gene: 6. The CDR3 reads CASSLWTSGGTETQYF. The CDR3 nucleotides read TGTGCCAGCAGCCTCTGGACTAGCGGGGGGACGGAGACCCAGTACTTC.

This clonotype was observed many times. The chain uses TRBV6-2 or TRBV6-3 and TRBJ2-1; 8 nucleotides line up with TRBD2. The CDR3 consists of 16 residues. The germline CDR1 and CDR2 sequences are MNHEY and SVGEGT. J lost 2 bases, V lost 7 bases, and 10 bases had no gene match. For the CDR3, the DNA is TGTGCCAGCAATTCTCACAGCGGGAGCGCCTACAATGAGCAGTTCTTC. Translation: CASNSHSGSAYNEQFF.